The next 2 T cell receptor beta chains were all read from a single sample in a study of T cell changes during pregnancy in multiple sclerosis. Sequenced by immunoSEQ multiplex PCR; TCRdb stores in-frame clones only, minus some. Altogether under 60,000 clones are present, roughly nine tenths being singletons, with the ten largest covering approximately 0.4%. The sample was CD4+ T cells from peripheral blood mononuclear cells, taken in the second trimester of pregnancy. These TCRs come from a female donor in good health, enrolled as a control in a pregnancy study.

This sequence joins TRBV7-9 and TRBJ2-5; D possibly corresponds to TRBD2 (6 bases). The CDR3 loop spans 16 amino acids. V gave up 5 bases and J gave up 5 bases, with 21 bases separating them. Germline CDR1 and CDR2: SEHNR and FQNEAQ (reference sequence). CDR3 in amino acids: CASSPAVGEVGETQYF. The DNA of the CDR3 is TGTGCCAGCAGCCCCGCCGTGGGGGAGGTCGGGGAGACCCAGTACTTC. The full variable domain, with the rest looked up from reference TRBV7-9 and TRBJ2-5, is DTGVSQNPRHKITKRGQNVTFRCDPISEHNRLYWYRQTLGQGPEFLTYFQNEAQLEKSRLLSDRFSAERPKGSFSTLEIQRTEQGDSAMYLCASSPAVGEVGETQYFGPGTRLLVL.

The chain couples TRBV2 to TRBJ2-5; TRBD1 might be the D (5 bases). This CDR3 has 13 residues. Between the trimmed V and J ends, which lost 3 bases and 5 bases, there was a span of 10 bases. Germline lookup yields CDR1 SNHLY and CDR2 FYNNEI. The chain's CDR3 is CASSEGPRETQYF. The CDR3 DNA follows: TGTGCCAGCAGTGAGGGGCCGAGGGAGACCCAGTACTTC.